This T cell receptor (beta chain) was identified during a study of CD8 T cells in Susac syndrome. Study observations and caveats: In Susac patients, clonal expansion was not detected in CD4+ cells. The study acknowledged a relatively small number of individuals in its TCR sequencing and HLA analysis.

Susac syndrome patients met recently defined diagnostic criteria for definite or probable disease. Random hexamers were used to reverse transcribe the RNA input (roughly 0.5 to 1 ug). TCRdb fed the immunoSEQ multiplex PCR reads into MiXCR, producing one record per CDR3 protein. The top ten hold about 0.3% of the sample, which has 85,000 to 95,000 distinct CDR3 sequences, roughly 94% seen once. Germline loops: CDR1 DFQATT, CDR2 SNEGSKA (reference sequence). V lost 5 bases to trimming and J lost 3 bases; unmatched junction nucleotides: 3. The CDR3 loop spans 12 amino acids. Remarks on this clonotype: Its antigen remains unknown.

This chain uses TRBV20-1 with TRBJ1-1; TRBD1 matches 7 bases. Specimen: CD4+ T cells from PBMCs. This sequence originates from a human donor with Susac syndrome. The CDR3 sequence: CSAQGGYTEAFF. In nucleotides, the CDR3 is TGCAGTGCTCAGGGGGGATACACTGAAGCTTTCTTT.